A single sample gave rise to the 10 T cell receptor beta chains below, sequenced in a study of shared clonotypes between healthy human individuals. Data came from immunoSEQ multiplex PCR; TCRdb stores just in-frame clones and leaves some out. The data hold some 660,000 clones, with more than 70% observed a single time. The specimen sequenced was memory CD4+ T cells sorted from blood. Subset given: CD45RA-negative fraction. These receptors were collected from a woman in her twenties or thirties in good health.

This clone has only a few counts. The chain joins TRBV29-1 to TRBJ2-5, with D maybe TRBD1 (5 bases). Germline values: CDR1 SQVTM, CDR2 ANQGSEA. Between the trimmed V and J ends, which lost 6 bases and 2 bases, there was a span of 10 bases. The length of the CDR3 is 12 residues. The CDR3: CSVGALQETQYF. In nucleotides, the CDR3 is TGCAGCGTAGGGGCCCTTCAAGAGACCCAGTACTTC.

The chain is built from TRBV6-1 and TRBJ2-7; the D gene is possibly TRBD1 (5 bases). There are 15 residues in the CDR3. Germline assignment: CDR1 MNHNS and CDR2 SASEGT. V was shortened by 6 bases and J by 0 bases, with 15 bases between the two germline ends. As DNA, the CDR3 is TGTGCCAGCAGCAGACAGTATACGAGCTCCTACGAGCAGTACTTC. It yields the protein CASSRQYTSSYEQYF.

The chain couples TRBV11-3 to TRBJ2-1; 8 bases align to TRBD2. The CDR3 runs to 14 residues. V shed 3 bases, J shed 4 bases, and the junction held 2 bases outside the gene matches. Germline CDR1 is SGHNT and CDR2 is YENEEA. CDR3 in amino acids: CASSFSGIYNEQFF. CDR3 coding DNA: TGTGCCAGCAGCTTTAGCGGGATTTACAATGAGCAGTTCTTC.

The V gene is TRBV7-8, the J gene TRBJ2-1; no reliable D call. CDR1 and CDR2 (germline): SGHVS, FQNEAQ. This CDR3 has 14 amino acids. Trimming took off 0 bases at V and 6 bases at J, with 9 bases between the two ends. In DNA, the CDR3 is TGTGCCAGCAGCTTAGCTGGCAGATCCAATGAGCAGTTCTTC. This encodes CASSLAGRSNEQFF.

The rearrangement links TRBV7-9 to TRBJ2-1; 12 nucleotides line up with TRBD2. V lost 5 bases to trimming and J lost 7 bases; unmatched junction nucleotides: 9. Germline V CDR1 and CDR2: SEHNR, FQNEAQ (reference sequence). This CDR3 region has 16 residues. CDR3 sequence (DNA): TGTGCCAGCAGCCCGACTAGCGGGAGCGGAACGAATGAGCAGTTCTTC. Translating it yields CASSPTSGSGTNEQFF. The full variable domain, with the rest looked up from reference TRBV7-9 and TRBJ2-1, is DTGVSQNPRHKITKRGQNVTFRCDPISEHNRLYWYRQTLGQGPEFLTYFQNEAQLEKSRLLSDRFSAERPKGSFSTLEIQRTEQGDSAMYLCASSPTSGSGTNEQFFGPGTRLTVL.

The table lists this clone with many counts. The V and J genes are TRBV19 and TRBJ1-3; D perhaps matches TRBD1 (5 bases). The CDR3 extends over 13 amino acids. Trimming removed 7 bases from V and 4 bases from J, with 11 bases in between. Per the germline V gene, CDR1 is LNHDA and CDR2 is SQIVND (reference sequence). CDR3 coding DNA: TGTGCCAGTATGACAGTGGGAGGAAACACCATATATTTT. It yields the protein CASMTVGGNTIYF. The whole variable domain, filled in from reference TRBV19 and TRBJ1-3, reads DGGITQSPKYLFRKEGQNVTLSCEQNLNHDAMYWYRQDPGQGLRLIYYSQIVNDFQKGDIAEGYSVSREKKESFPLTVTSAQKNPTAFYLCASMTVGGNTIYFGEGSWLTVV.

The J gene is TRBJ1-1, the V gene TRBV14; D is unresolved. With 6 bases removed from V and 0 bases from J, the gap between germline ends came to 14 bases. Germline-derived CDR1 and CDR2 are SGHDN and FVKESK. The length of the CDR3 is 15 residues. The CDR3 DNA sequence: TGTGCCAGCAGAGACGGAGCAGTTATGAACACTGAAGCTTTCTTT. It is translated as CASRDGAVMNTEAFF.

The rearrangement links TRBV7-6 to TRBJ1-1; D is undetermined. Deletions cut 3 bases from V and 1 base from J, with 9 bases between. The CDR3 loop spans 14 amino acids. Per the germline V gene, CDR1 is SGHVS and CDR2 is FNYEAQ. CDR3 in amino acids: CASSFGQPNTEAFF. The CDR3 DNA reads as TGTGCCAGCAGCTTCGGGCAGCCGAACACTGAAGCTTTCTTT.

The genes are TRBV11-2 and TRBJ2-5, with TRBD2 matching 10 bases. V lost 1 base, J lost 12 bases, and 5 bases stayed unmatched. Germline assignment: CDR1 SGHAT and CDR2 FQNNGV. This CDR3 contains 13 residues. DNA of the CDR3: TGTGCCAGCAGCTTAGTTACTAGCGGGGCCGAGTACTTC. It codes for CASSLVTSGAEYF.

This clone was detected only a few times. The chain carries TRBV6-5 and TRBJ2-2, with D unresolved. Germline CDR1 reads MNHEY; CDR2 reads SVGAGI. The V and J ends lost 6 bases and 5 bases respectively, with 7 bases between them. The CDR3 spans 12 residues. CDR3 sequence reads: CASSQTTGELFF. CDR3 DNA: TGTGCCAGCAGCCAGACTACCGGGGAGCTGTTTTTT.